What follows describes a single T cell receptor (beta chain). This record comes from a study of blood T cell repertoires in COVID-19. The overall study: Donors in the United States, Italy and Spain gave samples during acute or convalescent COVID-19. T cells, B-cell-depleted T cells, or PBMCs provided the cDNA or gDNA that served as material.

V was cut by 7 bases and J by 0 bases, with 15 bases left in between. Germline lookup yields CDR1 SGDLS and CDR2 YYNGEE. The CDR3 has 15 residues. Original processing methods: Estimated nucleated cell counts came from reference gene primer amplification. The assay was immunoSEQ multiplex PCR, and TCRdb's table has in-frame clones only and misses some. That table furnishes V, J and clone size, whereas the DNA furnished D and trimming. The sample holds 37,000 or so clones, around 86% seen once. The sample consisted of peripheral blood. The rearrangement uses TRBV9 and TRBJ2-3; TRBD2 might be the D (5 bases). The source is a man aged 70 or older with acute or convalescent COVID-19. The chain's CDR3 is CASGPGFTSTDTQYF. The CDR3 DNA sequence: TGTGCCAGCGGTCCGGGGTTCACTAGCACAGATACGCAGTATTTT.